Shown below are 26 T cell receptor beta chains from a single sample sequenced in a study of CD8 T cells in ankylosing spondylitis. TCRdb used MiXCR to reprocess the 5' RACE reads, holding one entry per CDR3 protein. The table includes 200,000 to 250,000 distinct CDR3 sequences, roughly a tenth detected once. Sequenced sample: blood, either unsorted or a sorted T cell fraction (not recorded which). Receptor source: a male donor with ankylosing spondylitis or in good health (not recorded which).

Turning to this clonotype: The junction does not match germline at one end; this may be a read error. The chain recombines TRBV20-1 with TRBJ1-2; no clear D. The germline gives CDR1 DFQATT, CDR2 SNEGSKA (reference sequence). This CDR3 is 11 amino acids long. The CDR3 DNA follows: TGCAGTGCGGACGGACGGGATGGCGACACCTTC. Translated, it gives CSADGRDGDTF.

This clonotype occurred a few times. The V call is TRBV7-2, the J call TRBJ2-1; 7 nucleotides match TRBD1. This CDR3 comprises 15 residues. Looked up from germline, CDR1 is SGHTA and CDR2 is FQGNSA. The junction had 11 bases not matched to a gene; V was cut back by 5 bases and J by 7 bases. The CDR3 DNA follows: TGTGCCAGCAGCGCCGGGCCAGGGGGTCGGAATGAGCAGTTCTTC. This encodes CASSAGPGGRNEQFF.

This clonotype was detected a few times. The CDR3 bases are TGCAGCGCAGACGTGGGACACCCCCTCTTGGAGACCCAGTACTTC. This codes for CSADVGHPLLETQYF. This sequence joins TRBV29-1 and TRBJ2-5, with TRBD1 as a possible D gene (6 bases). CDR3 length equals 15 residues. Trimming cost V 7 bases and J 5 bases, with 23 bases left between them. Germline assignment: CDR1 SQVTM and CDR2 ANQGSEA. Using reference TRBV29-1 and TRBJ2-5 for the parts outside the CDR3, the full variable domain is SAVISQKPSRDICQRGTSLTIQCQVDSQVTMMFWYRQQPGQSLTLIATANQGSEATYESGFVIDKFPISRPNLTFSTLTVSNMSPEDSSIYLCSADVGHPLLETQYFGPGTRLLVL.

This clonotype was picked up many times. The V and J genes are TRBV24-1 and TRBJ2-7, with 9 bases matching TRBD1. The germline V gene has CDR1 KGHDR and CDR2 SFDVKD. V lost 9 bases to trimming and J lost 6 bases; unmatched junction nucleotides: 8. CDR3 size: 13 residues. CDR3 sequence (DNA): TGTGCCACCTCCGGGACAGGGCGTCTCGAGCAGTACTTC. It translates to CATSGTGRLEQYF.

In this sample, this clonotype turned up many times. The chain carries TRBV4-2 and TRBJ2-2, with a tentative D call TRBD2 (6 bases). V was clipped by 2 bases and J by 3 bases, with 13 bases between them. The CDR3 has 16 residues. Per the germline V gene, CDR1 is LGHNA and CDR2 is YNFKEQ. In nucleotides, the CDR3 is TGTGCCAGCAGCCAAAACCGGGACTTCTACACCGGGGAGCTGTTTTTT. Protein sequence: CASSQNRDFYTGELFF.

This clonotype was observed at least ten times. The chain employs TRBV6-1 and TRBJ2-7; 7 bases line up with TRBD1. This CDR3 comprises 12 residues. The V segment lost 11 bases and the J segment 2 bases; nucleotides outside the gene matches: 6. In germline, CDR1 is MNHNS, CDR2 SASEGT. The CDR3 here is CAGSGQTYEQYF. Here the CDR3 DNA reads TGTGCCGGTTCGGGACAGACCTACGAGCAGTACTTC.

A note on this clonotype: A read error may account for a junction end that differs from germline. The CDR3 sequence is CCASLATSALSEQFF. DNA of the CDR3: TGCTGTGCCAGCCTAGCGACTAGCGCCTTGTCGGAGCAGTTCTTC. The genes are TRBV20-1 and TRBJ2-1, with 8 bases fitting TRBD2. CDR3 length: 15 residues. Germline values: CDR1 DFQATT, CDR2 SNEGSKA (reference sequence).

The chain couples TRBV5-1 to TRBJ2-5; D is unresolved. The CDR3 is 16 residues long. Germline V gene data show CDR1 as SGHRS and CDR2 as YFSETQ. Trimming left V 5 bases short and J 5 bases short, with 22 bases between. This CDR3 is CASRSPGRSFGETQYF. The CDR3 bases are TGCGCCAGCAGGTCCCCAGGCCGCTCGTTCGGGGAGACCCAGTACTTC.

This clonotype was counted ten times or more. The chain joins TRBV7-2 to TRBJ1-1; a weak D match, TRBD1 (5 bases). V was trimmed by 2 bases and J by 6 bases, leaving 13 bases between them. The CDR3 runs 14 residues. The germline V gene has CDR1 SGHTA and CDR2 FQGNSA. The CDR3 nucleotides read TGTGCCAGCAGCTTACGACAGTCGGAACCTGAAGCTTTCTTT. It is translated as CASSLRQSEPEAFF. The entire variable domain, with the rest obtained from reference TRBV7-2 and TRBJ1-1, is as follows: GAGVSQSPSNKVTEKGKDVELRCDPISGHTALYWYRQSLGQGLEFLIYFQGNSAPDKSGLPSDRFSAERTGGSVSTLTIQRTQQEDSAVYLCASSLRQSEPEAFFGQGTRLTVV.

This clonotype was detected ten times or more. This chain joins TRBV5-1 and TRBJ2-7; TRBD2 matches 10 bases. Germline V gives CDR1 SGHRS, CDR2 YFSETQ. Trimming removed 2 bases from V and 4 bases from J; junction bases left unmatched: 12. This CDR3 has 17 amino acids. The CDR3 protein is CASSFSTTGTSAYEQYF. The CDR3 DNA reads TGCGCCAGCAGCTTCTCAACAACCGGGACTAGCGCTTACGAGCAGTACTTC.

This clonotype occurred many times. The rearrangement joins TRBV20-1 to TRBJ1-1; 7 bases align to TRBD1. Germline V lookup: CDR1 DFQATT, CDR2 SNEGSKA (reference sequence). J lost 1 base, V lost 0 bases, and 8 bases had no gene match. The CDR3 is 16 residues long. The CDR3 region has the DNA TGCAGTGCTAGAGATCCTCAGACAGGGAAGAACACTGAAGCTTTCTTT. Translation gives CSARDPQTGKNTEAFF.

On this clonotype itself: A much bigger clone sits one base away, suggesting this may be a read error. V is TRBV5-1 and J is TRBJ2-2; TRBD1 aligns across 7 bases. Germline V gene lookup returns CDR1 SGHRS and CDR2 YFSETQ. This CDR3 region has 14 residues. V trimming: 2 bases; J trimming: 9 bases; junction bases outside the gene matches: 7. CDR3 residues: CASSFTGTARELFF. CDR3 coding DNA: TGCGCCAGCAGCTTTACCGGGACAGCCCGGGAGCTGTTTTTT.

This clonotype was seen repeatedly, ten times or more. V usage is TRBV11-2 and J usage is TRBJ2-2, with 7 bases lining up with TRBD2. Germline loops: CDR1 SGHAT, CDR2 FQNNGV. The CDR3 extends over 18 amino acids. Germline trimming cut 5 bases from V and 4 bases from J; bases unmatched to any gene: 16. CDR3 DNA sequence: TGTGCCAGCAGCGCCTCGGGGGGTGAGGGCTGGGGCACCGGGGAGCTGTTTTTT. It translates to CASSASGGEGWGTGELFF. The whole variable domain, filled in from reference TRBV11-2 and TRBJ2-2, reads EAGVAQSPRYKIIEKRQSVAFWCNPISGHATLYWYQQILGQGPKLLIQFQNNGVVDDSQLPKDRFSAERLKGVDSTLKIQPAKLEDSAVYLCASSASGGEGWGTGELFFGEGSRLTVL.

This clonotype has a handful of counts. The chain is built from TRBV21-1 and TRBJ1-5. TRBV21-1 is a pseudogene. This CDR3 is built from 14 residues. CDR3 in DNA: TGTGCCGCCTCAGGTTCGGGTCGGAATCAGCCCCAGCATTTT. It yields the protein CAASGSGRNQPQHF.

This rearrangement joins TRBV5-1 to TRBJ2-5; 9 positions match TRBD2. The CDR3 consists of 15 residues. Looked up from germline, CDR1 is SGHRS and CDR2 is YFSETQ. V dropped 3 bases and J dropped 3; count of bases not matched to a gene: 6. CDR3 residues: CASSSGRTSEETQYF. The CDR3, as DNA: TGCGCCAGCAGCTCGGGGAGGACTAGCGAAGAGACCCAGTACTTC.

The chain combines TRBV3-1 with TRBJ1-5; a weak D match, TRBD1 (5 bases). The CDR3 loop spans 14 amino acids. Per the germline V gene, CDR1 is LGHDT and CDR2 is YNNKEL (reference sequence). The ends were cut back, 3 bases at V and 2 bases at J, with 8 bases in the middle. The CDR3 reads CASSHQGGNQPQHF. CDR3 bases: TGTGCCAGCAGCCATCAGGGCGGCAATCAGCCCCAGCATTTT. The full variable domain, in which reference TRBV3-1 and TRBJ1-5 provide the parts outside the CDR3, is DTAVSQTPKYLVTQMGNDKSIKCEQNLGHDTMYWYKQDSKKFLKIMFSYNNKELIINETVPNRFSPKSPDKAHLNLHINSLELGDSAVYFCASSHQGGNQPQHFGDGTRLSIL.

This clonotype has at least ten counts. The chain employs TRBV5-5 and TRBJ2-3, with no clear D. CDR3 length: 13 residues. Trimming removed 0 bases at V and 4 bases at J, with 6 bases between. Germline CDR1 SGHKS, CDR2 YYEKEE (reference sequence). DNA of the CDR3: TGTGCCAGCAGCTTGGACTTATCAGATACGCAGTATTTT. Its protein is CASSLDLSDTQYF. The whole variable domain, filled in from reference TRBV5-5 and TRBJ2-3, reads DAGVTQSPTHLIKTRGQQVTLRCSPISGHKSVSWYQQVLGQGPQFIFQYYEKEERGRGNFPDRFSARQFPNYSSELNVNALLLGDSALYLCASSLDLSDTQYFGPGTRLTVL.

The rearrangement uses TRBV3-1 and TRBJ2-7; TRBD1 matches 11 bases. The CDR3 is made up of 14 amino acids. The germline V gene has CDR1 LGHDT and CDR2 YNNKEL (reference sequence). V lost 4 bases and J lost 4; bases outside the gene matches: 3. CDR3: CASSPRDRGYEQYF. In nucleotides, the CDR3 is TGTGCCAGCAGCCCCCGGGACAGGGGGTACGAGCAGTACTTC.

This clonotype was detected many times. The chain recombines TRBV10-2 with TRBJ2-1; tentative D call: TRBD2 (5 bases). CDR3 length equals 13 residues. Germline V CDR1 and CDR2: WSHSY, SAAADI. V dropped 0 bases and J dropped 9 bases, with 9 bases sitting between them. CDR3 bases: TGCGCCAGCAGTGAGTCGAGGGTGGGTGAGCAGTTCTTC. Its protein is CASSESRVGEQFF.

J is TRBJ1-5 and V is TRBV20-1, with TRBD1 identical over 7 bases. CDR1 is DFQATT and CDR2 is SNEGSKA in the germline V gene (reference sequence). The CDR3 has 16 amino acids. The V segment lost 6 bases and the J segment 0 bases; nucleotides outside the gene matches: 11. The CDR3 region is CSATTDREYSNQPQHF. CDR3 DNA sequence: TGCAGTGCAACAACCGACAGGGAGTATAGCAATCAGCCCCAGCATTTT.

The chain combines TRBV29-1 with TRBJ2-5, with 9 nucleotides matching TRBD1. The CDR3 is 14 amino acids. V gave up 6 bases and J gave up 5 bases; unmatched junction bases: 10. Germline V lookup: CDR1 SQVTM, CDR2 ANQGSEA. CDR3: CSVATGGEGETQYF. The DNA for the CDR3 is TGCAGCGTAGCTACAGGGGGCGAAGGGGAGACCCAGTACTTC.

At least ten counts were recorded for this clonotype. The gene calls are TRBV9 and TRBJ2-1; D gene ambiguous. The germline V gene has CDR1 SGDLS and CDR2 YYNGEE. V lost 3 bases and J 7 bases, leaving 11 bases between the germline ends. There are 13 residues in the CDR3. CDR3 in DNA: TGTGCCAGCAGCGGAGTTTCTGGGAATGAGCAGTTCTTC. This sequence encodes CASSGVSGNEQFF. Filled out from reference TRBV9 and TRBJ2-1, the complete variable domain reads DSGVTQTPKHLITATGQRVTLRCSPRSGDLSVYWYQQSLDQGLQFLIQYYNGEERAKGNILERFSAQQFPDLHSELNLSSLELGDSALYFCASSGVSGNEQFFGPGTRLTVL.

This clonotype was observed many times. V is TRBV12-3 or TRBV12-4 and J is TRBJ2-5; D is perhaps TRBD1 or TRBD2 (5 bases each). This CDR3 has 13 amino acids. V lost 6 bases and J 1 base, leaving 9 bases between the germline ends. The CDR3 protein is CASSPGTQETQYF. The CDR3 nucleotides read TGTGCCAGCAGCCCCGGGACCCAAGAGACCCAGTACTTC.

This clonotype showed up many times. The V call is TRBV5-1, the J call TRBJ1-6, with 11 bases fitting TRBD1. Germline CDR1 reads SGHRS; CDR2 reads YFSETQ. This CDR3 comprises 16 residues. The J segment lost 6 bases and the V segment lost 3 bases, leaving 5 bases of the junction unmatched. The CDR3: CASSSGGTGGNSPLHF. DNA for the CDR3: TGCGCCAGCAGCTCGGGTGGGACAGGGGGTAATTCACCCCTCCACTTT.

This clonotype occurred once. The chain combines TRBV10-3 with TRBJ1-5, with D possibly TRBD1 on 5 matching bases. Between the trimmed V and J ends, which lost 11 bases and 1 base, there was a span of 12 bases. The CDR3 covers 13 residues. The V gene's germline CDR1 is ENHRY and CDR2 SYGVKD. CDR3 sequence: CAVAGNSNQPQHF. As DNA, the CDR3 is TGTGCCGTAGCAGGGAACAGCAATCAGCCCCAGCATTTT.

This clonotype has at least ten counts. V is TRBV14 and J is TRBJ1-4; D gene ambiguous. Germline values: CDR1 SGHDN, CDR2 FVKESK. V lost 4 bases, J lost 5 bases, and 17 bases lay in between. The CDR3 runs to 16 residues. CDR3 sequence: CASSPQPGYGNEKLFF. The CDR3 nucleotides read TGTGCCAGCAGCCCTCAACCGGGATATGGGAATGAAAAACTGTTTTTT.